These 17 T cell receptor beta chains were all obtained from the same sample, sequenced in a study of blood T cells in healthy people across ages. Together with a sample-barcoded 5' primer, a J-beta primer mix was included in a second PCR lasting about 6 to 11 cycles. MiXCR, applied by TCRdb to the 5' RACE reads, yields one record per CDR3 protein. The sample lists fewer than 1.5 million distinct CDR3 sequences; roughly 45% were seen once. Input material: blood. The receptor source for this set is a woman in her late teens or twenties in good health.

The gene calls are TRBV6-1 and TRBJ2-3; 9 nucleotides align to TRBD1. Per the germline V gene, CDR1 is MNHNS and CDR2 is SASEGT. V gave up 4 bases and J gave up 10 bases; unmatched junction bases: 9. This CDR3 is built from 14 residues. CDR3 protein: CASSGSDRGVAQYF. CDR3 nucleotide sequence: TGTGCCAGCAGTGGCTCGGACAGGGGCGTTGCGCAGTATTTT.

This clonotype was found a few times. The chain uses TRBV6-5 and TRBJ1-5; D may be TRBD1 (5 bases). Trimming took 8 bases from V and 3 from J, leaving 17 bases between them. Germline assignment: CDR1 MNHEY and CDR2 SVGAGI. This CDR3 has 15 residues. The CDR3 sequence is CASGFGGIDNQPQHF. The CDR3 nucleotides are TGTGCCAGCGGGTTTGGGGGGATTGACAATCAGCCCCAGCATTTT.

V usage is TRBV3-1 and J usage is TRBJ2-1, with TRBD2 matching over 9 bases. Germline-derived CDR1 and CDR2 are LGHDT and YNNKEL (reference sequence). CDR3 length: 19 residues. Trimming removed 0 bases from V and 8 bases from J; junction bases left unmatched: 17. The DNA of the CDR3 is TGTGCCAGCAGCCAAGAATTGTCTTGGCTAGCGGGACCCACGGATGAGCAGTTCTTC. It encodes CASSQELSWLAGPTDEQFF.

The chain combines TRBV29-1 with TRBJ2-7; TRBD1 might be the D (7 bases). This CDR3 is 15 amino acids long. Between the trimmed V and J ends, which lost 7 bases and 7 bases, there was a span of 26 bases. The germline gives CDR1 SQVTM, CDR2 ANQGSEA. The CDR3 loop reads CSAQEGANNPREQYF. The CDR3 nucleotides read TGCAGCGCCCAGGAGGGGGCGAACAACCCCAGGGAGCAGTACTTC.

This clonotype has only a few counts. The V and J genes are TRBV20-1 and TRBJ2-3; D perhaps matches TRBD2 (5 bases). This CDR3 is 16 amino acids long. In germline, CDR1 is DFQATT, CDR2 SNEGSKA (reference sequence). Between the trimmed V and J ends, which lost 0 bases and 4 bases, there was a span of 17 bases. The CDR3 is CSARDTMAGYPDTQYF. CDR3 nucleotide sequence: TGCAGTGCTAGAGATACAATGGCGGGTTATCCAGATACGCAGTATTTT.

The genes are TRBV14 and TRBJ1-1, with 7 bases matching TRBD1. The CDR3 runs 14 residues. V shed 4 bases and J 4 bases; nucleotides not matched to a gene: 6. Germline-derived CDR1 and CDR2 are SGHDN and FVKESK. Written as DNA, the CDR3 is TGTGCCAGCAGCCTACAGGGGACGGGCACTGAAGCTTTCTTT. Protein product: CASSLQGTGTEAFF.

The genes are TRBV4-1 and TRBJ1-1; D ambiguous. CDR3 size: 13 residues. Germline lookup yields CDR1 MGHRA and CDR2 YSYEKL. The ends were cut back, 6 bases at V and 7 bases at J, with 15 bases in the middle. In DNA form, the CDR3 reads TGCGCCAGCAGTCCTATCGGCTGGGGTGAAGCTTTCTTT. The encoded protein is CASSPIGWGEAFF.

CDR3 DNA: TGTGCCAGCAGGGAGGTCGGAGGGGGGGATGAGCAGTTCTTC. Protein product: CASREVGGGDEQFF. The chain recombines TRBV28 with TRBJ2-1; TRBD2 is a possible D gene (7 bases). V lost 6 bases to trimming and J lost 8 bases, with 17 bases between them. The germline gives CDR1 MDHEN, CDR2 SYDVKM. The CDR3 spans 14 residues.

J is TRBJ2-5 and V is TRBV2, with a tentative D call TRBD2 (6 bases). Trimming shortened V by 7 bases and J by 1 base, and 16 bases separated the two germline ends. The length of the CDR3 is 15 residues. The germline V gene has CDR1 SNHLY and CDR2 FYNNEI. CDR3 sequence: CASNYRGKPQETQYF. The CDR3, as DNA: TGTGCCAGCAATTATCGGGGGAAACCCCAAGAGACCCAGTACTTC.

This clonotype was observed a few times. The chain carries TRBV7-9 and TRBJ2-1; D unclear. CDR3 size: 15 residues. Germline V CDR1 and CDR2: SEHNR, FQNEAQ (reference sequence). Trimming shortened V by 5 bases and J by 0 bases, and 11 bases separated the two germline ends. The CDR3 reads CASSVYRSSYNEQFF. In nucleotides, the CDR3 is TGTGCCAGCAGCGTATATAGGAGCTCCTACAATGAGCAGTTCTTC.

The chain is built from TRBV4-1 and TRBJ1-2; D is possibly TRBD1 (5 bases). Germline values: CDR1 MGHRA, CDR2 YSYEKL. The V and J ends lost 2 bases and 2 bases respectively, with 15 bases between them. The CDR3 spans 16 residues. The CDR3 loop reads CASSQPRDRMNYGYTF. The CDR3 nucleotides are TGCGCCAGCAGCCAACCCCGGGACCGCATGAACTATGGCTACACCTTC.

In DNA form, the CDR3 reads TGTGCCATCAGTGAGTCGGGGGATATTAATGGCTACACCTTC. Translating gives CAISESGDINGYTF. The genes are TRBV10-3 and TRBJ1-2; D possibly corresponds to TRBD1 (5 bases). Germline V gene data show CDR1 as ENHRY and CDR2 as SYGVKD. V was clipped by 0 bases and J by 6 bases, with 11 bases between them. The CDR3 is 14 amino acids.

Regarding this clonotype: This may come from a read error, since a much larger clone is one base off. The chain is built from TRBV6-4 and TRBJ1-2, with 10 bases fitting TRBD1. The CDR3 has 14 amino acids. The germline V gene has CDR1 MRHNA and CDR2 SNTAGT. CDR3 protein: CAGSPTGGGYGYTF. The CDR3 DNA sequence: TGTGCCGGCAGTCCGACAGGGGGCGGCTATGGCTACACCTTC.

The chain is built from TRBV2 and TRBJ2-7; D uncertain. The CDR3 extends over 13 amino acids. Germline V gene lookup returns CDR1 SNHLY and CDR2 FYNNEI. V lost 2 bases and J lost 6, with 11 bases in between. The CDR3 sequence: CASSESQSLEQYF. As DNA, the CDR3 is TGTGCCAGCAGTGAATCCCAGAGCCTCGAGCAGTACTTC.

The chain carries TRBV20-1 and TRBJ2-5, with 9 bases that match TRBD2. CDR3 length: 14 residues. With 7 bases clipped from V and 5 bases from J, the junction kept 11 bases outside the gene matches. Germline CDR1 reads DFQATT; CDR2 reads SNEGSKA (reference sequence). The CDR3 sequence is CSGFPGLARETQYF. The CDR3 nucleotides are TGCAGTGGTTTTCCGGGACTAGCTCGGGAGACCCAGTACTTC.

CDR3 nucleotide sequence: TGTGCCAGCAGCTTACCACAGGGCTACAATGAGCAGTACTTC. This encodes CASSLPQGYNEQYF. This sequence joins TRBV7-2 and TRBJ2-7, with a weak D call TRBD1 (6 bases). The CDR3 runs 14 residues. Trimming pared 2 bases from V and 7 bases from J, leaving 15 bases between. Germline assignment: CDR1 SGHTA and CDR2 FQGNSA.

In its sample, this clonotype was seen a few times. The chain uses TRBV20-1 and TRBJ1-4, with TRBD1 matching 7 bases. V lost 1 base and J lost 8; bases outside the gene matches: 7. CDR3 length: 14 residues. Germline V gene lookup returns CDR1 DFQATT and CDR2 SNEGSKA (reference sequence). CDR3 coding DNA: TGCAGTGCTAGAGTCTCAGGGGGTAGAGAAAAACTGTTTTTT. Encoded protein: CSARVSGGREKLFF.